The 13 T cell receptor beta chains presented below share a single source sample, sequenced in a study of blood T cell repertoires in COVID-19. The data were produced by immunoSEQ multiplex PCR, yet TCRdb's version contains in-frame clones alone and is incomplete. The sample carries roughly 200,000 clones, approximately 90% recorded once. The material sequenced was peripheral blood. The origin of the receptors is a man in his fifties with acute or convalescent COVID-19.

Turning to this clone: The junction departs from the called germline gene at one end, perhaps through a read error. This chain joins TRBV28 and TRBJ1-3; the D gene is possibly TRBD1 (6 bases). The CDR3 is made up of 16 amino acids. CDR1 is MDHEN, CDR2 SYDVKM, per germline. CDR3 protein: CANSLGGALSGNTIYF. The DNA of the CDR3 is TGTGCCAACAGTTTGGGGGGGGCCCTCTCTGGAAACACCATATATTTT.

V and J are TRBV18 and TRBJ1-6, with D uncertain. Germline assignment: CDR1 KGHSH and CDR2 LQKENI. V lost 3 bases and J 0 bases, leaving 9 bases between the germline ends. This CDR3 spans 16 amino acids. The CDR3 region is CASSPGRSSYNSPLHF. The DNA for the CDR3 is TGTGCCAGCTCACCTGGTCGGAGCTCCTATAATTCACCCCTCCACTTT.

This sequence joins TRBV5-1 and TRBJ1-2; D is unresolved. Germline V gives CDR1 SGHRS, CDR2 YFSETQ. The V end lost 0 bases, the J end lost 2 bases, and 5 bases lay between the germline ends. This CDR3 has 13 amino acids. The CDR3 DNA is TGCGCCAGCAGCTTGGACGGGAACTATGGCTACACCTTC. Its protein product is CASSLDGNYGYTF. The variable domain in full, completed from reference TRBV5-1 and TRBJ1-2, reads KAGVTQTPRYLIKTRGQQVTLSCSPISGHRSVSWYQQTPGQGLQFLFEYFSETQRNKGNFPGRFSGRQFSNSRSEMNVSTLELGDSALYLCASSLDGNYGYTFGSGTRLTVV.

This rearrangement joins TRBV2 to TRBJ1-1, with a tentative D call TRBD1 (6 bases). The germline gives CDR1 SNHLY, CDR2 FYNNEI. The CDR3 covers 15 residues. V was trimmed by 5 bases and J by 0 bases, leaving 13 bases between them. The CDR3 here is CASSKTDRLNTEAFF. The CDR3 region has the DNA TGTGCCAGCAGTAAAACGGACAGACTGAACACTGAAGCTTTCTTT.

The genes are TRBV18 and TRBJ2-5, with D unresolved. In germline, CDR1 is KGHSH, CDR2 LQKENI. Between the trimmed V and J ends, which lost 2 bases and 3 bases, there was a span of 10 bases. The CDR3 length is 14 residues. The CDR3 is CASSPTTPEETQYF. CDR3 DNA sequence: TGTGCCAGCTCACCAACGACTCCCGAAGAGACCCAGTACTTC.

The chain is built from TRBV4-1 and TRBJ2-2, with 12 bases aligning to TRBD2. The junction had 9 bases not matched to a gene; V was cut back by 4 bases and J by 6 bases. The CDR3 has 17 residues. Germline CDR1 reads MGHRA; CDR2 reads YSYEKL. CDR3 in amino acids: CASSPLRASGGAGELFF. The CDR3 DNA reads TGCGCCAGCAGCCCACTGAGGGCTAGCGGGGGGGCCGGGGAGCTGTTTTTT.

This clone has just a few counts. The chain combines TRBV28 with TRBJ1-5, with D possibly TRBD1 on 6 matching bases. CDR3 size: 14 residues. CDR1 and CDR2 (germline): MDHEN, SYDVKM. V was pared by 6 bases and J by 3 bases, with 12 bases between. The CDR3 DNA sequence: TGTGCCAGCAGGGGGGAGGGGGACAATCAGCCCCAGCATTTT. It encodes CASRGEGDNQPQHF.

The J gene is TRBJ2-7, the V gene TRBV7-6, with D maybe TRBD2 (5 bases). V lost 3 bases to trimming and J lost 5 bases, with 14 bases between them. CDR3 length equals 14 residues. CDR1 and CDR2 (germline): SGHVS, FNYEAQ. The CDR3 reads CASSLGAQSHEQYF. CDR3 sequence (DNA): TGTGCCAGCAGCTTGGGAGCCCAAAGCCACGAGCAGTACTTC.

The chain is built from TRBV6-5 and TRBJ2-3; possibly TRBD1 for D (6 bases). The CDR3 consists of 15 residues. Germline loops: CDR1 MNHEY, CDR2 SVGAGI. V lost 5 bases and J 4 bases, leaving 16 bases between the germline ends. CDR3 protein: CASSREQGLADTQYF. CDR3 DNA sequence: TGTGCCAGCAGTCGGGAACAGGGCCTAGCAGATACGCAGTATTTT.

The rearrangement links TRBV29-1 to TRBJ1-2; 8 bases are shared with TRBD1. This CDR3 has 12 residues. The J segment lost 5 bases and the V segment lost 6 bases, leaving 5 bases of the junction unmatched. Per the germline V gene, CDR1 is SQVTM and CDR2 is ANQGSEA. The CDR3 nucleotides read TGCAGCGTAGTTGGGACAGGTTATGGCTACACCTTC. It yields the protein CSVVGTGYGYTF.

This rearrangement joins TRBV24-1 to TRBJ1-2, with TRBD1 matching over 7 bases. J was trimmed by 5 bases and V by 4 bases; bases with no gene match: 9. The CDR3 contains 15 residues. The V gene's germline CDR1 is KGHDR and CDR2 SFDVKD. CDR3 amino acids: CATSDPGQDPYGYTF. In nucleotides, the CDR3 is TGTGCCACCAGTGACCCAGGACAGGATCCATATGGCTACACCTTC.

The chain recombines TRBV7-2 with TRBJ2-1, with unresolved D. In germline, CDR1 is SGHTA, CDR2 FQGNSA. The ends were cut back, 5 bases at V and 8 bases at J, with 7 bases in the middle. The CDR3 is made up of 11 amino acids. CDR3 in amino acids: CASSRLYEQFF. The CDR3 DNA follows: TGTGCCAGCAGCCGGTTGTATGAGCAGTTCTTC.

The genes are TRBV9 and TRBJ2-1; D gene ambiguous. V was clipped by 2 bases and J by 5 bases, with 5 bases between them. The germline V gene has CDR1 SGDLS and CDR2 YYNGEE. This CDR3 spans 12 amino acids. CDR3: CASSVRDNEQFF. Here the CDR3 DNA reads TGTGCCAGCAGCGTCCGAGACAATGAGCAGTTCTTC.